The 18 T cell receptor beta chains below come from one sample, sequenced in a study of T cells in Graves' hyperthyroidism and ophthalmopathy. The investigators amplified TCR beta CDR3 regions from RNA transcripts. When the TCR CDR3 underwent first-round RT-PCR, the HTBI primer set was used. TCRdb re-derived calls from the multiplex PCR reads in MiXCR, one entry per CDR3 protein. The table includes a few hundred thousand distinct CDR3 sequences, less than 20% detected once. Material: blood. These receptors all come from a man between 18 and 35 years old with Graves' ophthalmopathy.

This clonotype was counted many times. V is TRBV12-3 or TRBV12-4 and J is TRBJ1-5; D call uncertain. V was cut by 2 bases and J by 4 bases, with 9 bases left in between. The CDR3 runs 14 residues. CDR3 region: CASSLRQVNQPQHF. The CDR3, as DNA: TGTGCCAGCAGTTTAAGGCAGGTTAATCAGCCCCAGCATTTT.

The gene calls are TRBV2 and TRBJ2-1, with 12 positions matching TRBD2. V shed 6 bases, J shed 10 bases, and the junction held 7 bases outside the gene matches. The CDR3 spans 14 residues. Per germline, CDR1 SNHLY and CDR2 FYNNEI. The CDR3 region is CASRELAGGREQFF. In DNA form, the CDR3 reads TGTGCCAGCAGAGAACTAGCGGGAGGAAGGGAGCAGTTCTTC.

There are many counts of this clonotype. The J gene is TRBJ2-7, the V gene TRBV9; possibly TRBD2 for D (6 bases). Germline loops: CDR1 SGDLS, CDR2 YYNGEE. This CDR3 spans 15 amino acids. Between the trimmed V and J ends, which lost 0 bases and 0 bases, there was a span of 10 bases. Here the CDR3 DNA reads TGTGCCAGCAGCGTAGGACTAGGGAGCTCCTACGAGCAGTACTTC. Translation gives CASSVGLGSSYEQYF.

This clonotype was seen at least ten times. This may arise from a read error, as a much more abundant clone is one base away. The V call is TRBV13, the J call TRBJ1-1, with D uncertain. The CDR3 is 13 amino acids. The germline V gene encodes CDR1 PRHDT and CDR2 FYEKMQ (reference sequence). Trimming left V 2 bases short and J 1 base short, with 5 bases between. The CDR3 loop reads CASSLRPNTEAFF. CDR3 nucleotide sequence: TGTGCCAGCAGCTTAAGGCCGAACACTGAAGCTTTCTTT. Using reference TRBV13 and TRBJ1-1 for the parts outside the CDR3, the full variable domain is AAGVIQSPRHLIKEKRETATLKCYPIPRHDTVYWYQQGPGQDPQFLISFYEKMQSDKGSIPDRFSAQQFSDYHSELNMSSLELGDSALYFCASSLRPNTEAFFGQGTRLTVV.

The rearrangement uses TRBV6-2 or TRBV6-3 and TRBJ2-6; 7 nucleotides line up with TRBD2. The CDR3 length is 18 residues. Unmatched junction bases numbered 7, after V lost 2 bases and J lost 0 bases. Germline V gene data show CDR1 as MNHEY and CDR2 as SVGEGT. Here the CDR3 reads CASSYGLGGTSGANVLTF. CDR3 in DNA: TGTGCCAGCAGTTACGGGTTGGGGGGGACCTCTGGGGCCAACGTCCTGACTTTC.

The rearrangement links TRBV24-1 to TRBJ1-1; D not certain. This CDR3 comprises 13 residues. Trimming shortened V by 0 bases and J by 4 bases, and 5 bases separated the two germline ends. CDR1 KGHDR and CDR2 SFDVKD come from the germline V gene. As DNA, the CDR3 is TGTGCCACCAGTGATTTGAGGTGCACTGAAGCTTTCTTT. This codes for CATSDLRCTEAFF.

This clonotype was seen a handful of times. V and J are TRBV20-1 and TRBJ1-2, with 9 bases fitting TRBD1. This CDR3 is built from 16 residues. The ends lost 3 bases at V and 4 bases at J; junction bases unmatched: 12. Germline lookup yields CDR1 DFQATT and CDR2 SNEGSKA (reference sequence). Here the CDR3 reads CSASRGGTGSGYGYTF. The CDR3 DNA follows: TGCAGTGCTAGCCGCGGAGGGACAGGGTCCGGCTATGGCTACACCTTC.

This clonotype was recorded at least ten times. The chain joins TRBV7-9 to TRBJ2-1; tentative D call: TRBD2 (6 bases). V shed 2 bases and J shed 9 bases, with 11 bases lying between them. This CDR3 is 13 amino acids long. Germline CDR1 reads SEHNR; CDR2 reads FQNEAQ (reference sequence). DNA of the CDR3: TGTGCCAGCAGCTTACGAGAGCGGGTTGAGCAGTTCTTC. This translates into CASSLRERVEQFF.

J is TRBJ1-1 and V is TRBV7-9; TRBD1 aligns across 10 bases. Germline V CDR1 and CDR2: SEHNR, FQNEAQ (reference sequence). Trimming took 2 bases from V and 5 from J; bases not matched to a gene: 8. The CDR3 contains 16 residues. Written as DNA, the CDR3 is TGTGCCAGCAGCTTATATTTGGACAGGGGGTGGACTGAAGCTTTCTTT. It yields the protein CASSLYLDRGWTEAFF.

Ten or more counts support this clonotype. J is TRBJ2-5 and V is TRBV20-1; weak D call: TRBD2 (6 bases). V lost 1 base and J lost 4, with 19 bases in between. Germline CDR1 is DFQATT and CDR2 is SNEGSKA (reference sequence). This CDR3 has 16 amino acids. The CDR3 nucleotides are TGCAGTGCTAGAGTGGGCCCCAACCGGGGGTCAGAGACCCAGTACTTC. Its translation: CSARVGPNRGSETQYF.

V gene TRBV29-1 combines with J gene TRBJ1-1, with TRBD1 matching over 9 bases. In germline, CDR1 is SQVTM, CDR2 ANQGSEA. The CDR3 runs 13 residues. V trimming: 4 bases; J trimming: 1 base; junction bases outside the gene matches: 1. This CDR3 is CSVAGQGNTEAFF. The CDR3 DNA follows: TGCAGCGTTGCGGGACAGGGGAACACTGAAGCTTTCTTT.

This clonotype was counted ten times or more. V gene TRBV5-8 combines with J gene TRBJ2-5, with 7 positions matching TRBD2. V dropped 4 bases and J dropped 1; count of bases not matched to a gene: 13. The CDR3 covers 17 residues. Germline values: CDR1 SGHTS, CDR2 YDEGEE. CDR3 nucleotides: TGTGCCAGCAGCACCGGGACTATCCTCGGGGGCCAAGAGACCCAGTACTTC. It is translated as CASSTGTILGGQETQYF.

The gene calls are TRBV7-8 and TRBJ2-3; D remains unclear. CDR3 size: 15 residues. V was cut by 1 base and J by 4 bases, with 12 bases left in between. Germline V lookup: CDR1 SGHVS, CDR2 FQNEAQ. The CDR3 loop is CASSLVRLVADTQYF. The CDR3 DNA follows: TGTGCCAGCAGCTTAGTTCGGCTAGTTGCAGATACGCAGTATTTT.

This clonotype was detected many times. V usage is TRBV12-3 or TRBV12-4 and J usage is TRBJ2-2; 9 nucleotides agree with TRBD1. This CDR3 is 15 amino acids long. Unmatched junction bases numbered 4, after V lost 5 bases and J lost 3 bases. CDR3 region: CASSPQGADTGELFF. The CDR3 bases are TGTGCCAGCAGTCCACAGGGGGCGGACACCGGGGAGCTGTTTTTT.

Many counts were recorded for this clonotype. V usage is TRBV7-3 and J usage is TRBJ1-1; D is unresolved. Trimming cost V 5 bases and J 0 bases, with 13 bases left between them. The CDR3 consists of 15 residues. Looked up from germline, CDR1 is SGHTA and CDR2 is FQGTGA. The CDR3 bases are TGTGCCAGCAGCCCCGGACGGGGTATGAACACTGAAGCTTTCTTT. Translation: CASSPGRGMNTEAFF.

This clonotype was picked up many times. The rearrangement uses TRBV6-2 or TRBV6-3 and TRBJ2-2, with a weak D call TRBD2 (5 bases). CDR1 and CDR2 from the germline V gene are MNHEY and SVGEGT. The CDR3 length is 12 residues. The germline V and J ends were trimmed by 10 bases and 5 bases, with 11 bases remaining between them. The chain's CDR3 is CATGPGTGELFF. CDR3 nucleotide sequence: TGTGCCACCGGACCGGGGACCGGGGAGCTGTTTTTT.

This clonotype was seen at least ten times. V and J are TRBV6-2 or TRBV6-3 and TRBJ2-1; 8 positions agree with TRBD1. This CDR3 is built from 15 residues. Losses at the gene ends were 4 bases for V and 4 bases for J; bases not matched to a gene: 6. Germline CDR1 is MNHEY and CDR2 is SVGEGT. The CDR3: CASSFRDRPYNEQFF. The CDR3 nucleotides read TGTGCCAGCAGTTTTCGGGACAGGCCTTACAATGAGCAGTTCTTC.

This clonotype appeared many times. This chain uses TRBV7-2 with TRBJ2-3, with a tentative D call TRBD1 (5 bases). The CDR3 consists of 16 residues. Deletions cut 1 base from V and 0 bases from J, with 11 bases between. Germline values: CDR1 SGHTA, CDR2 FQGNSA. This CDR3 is CASSLEARVSTDTQYF. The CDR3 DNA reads TGTGCCAGCAGCTTAGAAGCCAGGGTCAGCACAGATACGCAGTATTTT.